The sequence of this T cell receptor (beta chain) was determined in a study of regulatory T cells in long-lasting Graves disease (dated by TCRdb to the early 2020s). For context, the study as a whole: In the newly diagnosed Graves' disease group, patients had been taking antithyroid drugs for less than 3 months. The study was registered as a clinical trial and conducted in China. A total of about 35 samples underwent TCR sequencing: about 13 from persistent and about 20 from newly diagnosed Graves' disease patients. Patients with persistent Graves' disease were compared with patients with newly diagnosed Graves' disease using TCR sequencing and RNA sequencing of peripheral blood.

The library relied on multiplex PCR. The sequencer was an Illumina HiSeq 4000. iRepertoire HTBI primers and Arm-PCR amplification of CDR3 regions were used to construct TCR beta libraries. Gel purification was performed on PCR products prior to sequencing. Per the authors' processing: Across samples, approximately 68 TRBV and roughly 15 TRBJ segments were identified and used for gene usage analysis of CDR3 amino acid clonotypes. Filtered high-quality paired reads were merged into contigs using COPE and FqMerger. BLAST was used to align contigs to IMGT TRBV, TRBD and TRBJ reference genes, with CDR3 defined following IMGT. Highly expanded clones were defined as clonotypes with a frequency above 0.1%. Repertoire diversity was measured by Shannon entropy, and V-J evenness by the Gini coefficient. A clonotype found in more than one individual was treated as public. TCRdb applied fastp at Q25 and MiXCR to the public reads, then kept only in-frame beta chains. Under each unique CDR3 protein, matching rows form one entry showing the most common genes and DNA. TCRdb's processing, not the authors', yielded these V and J calls. This sample comprises about 620,000 distinct CDR3 sequences, approximately 15% of them detected only once. 18% of the sample goes to the ten largest clones.

The investigation overall reported the following: The authors noted that the small sample size was a limitation that may lower accuracy. Sequencing and analysis were restricted to the TCR beta chain. Patients with persistent disease shared more public clonotypes (about 2,700) than newly diagnosed patients did (more than 900). Compared with newly diagnosed patients, persistent Graves' disease patients had lower TCR Shannon entropy and fewer highly expanded clones, which suggests clonal expansion. Peripheral blood alone was examined, since thyroid tissue, which constituted the primary lesion, could not be accessed. Persistent disease showed preferential use of TRBV28, TRBJ1-2 and TRBJ2-5, whereas newly diagnosed disease favored TRBV20-1 and TRBJ2-1.

The meaning of the sample's time point label: newly diagnosed GD, antithyroid drugs for less than 3 months. For both TCR sequencing and RNA sequencing, RNA was extracted from PBMCs using TRIzol. The diagnosis of Graves' disease was made according to American Thyroid Association guidelines. Recruitment of patients was carried out at an endocrinology department in Xi'an, China. Each patient gave approximately 10 milliliters of peripheral blood, collected in an EDTA anticoagulant tube. PBMCs were isolated by Ficoll Paque Plus density gradient separation without further T cell sorting. An Agilent 2100 Bioanalyzer and agarose gel were used to check RNA quality, and a NanoDrop 2000 was used to measure RNA concentration. A few counts support this clonotype. It has no known antigen specificity. The input lacks base qualities; no much larger clone sits a single base away. The CDR3 numbers 20 residues from cysteine through phenylalanine. Kept here is only the CDR3 DNA, which spans 60 bases and is read in frame from base 1. According to the germline V gene, CDR1 reads SGDLS and CDR2 reads YYNGEE. Between the V and J ends, shortened by 3 bases and 0 bases respectively, the junction contains 26 bases.

The sample was also linked to a second study, of T cells in Graves' hyperthyroidism and ophthalmopathy. According to the second study: Graves' hyperthyroidism was defined as stable when no progression to ophthalmopathy occurred over 18 months of follow-up. Hyperthyroidism patients were newly diagnosed, with disease duration under 2 months, and aged 18 to 65 years. Exclusion was applied to patients with uncontrolled infections, other autoimmune diseases, pregnancy or lactation. Diagnoses were established on the basis of clinical symptoms, serum thyroxine and TRAb, thyroid ultrasound, and orbital computed tomography. The TCR CDR3 was subjected to a first round of RT-PCR using the HTBI primer set and the Qiagen OneStep RT-PCR kit. Most expanded thyroid clonotypes (frequency above 0.001) were also found in blood, which suggests that blood repertoires may mirror thyroid immune responses. In cross-validation, a model built on a 13 V-J signature told ophthalmopathy apart from stable hyperthyroidism with under 90% sensitivity and approximately 84% specificity, and in testing the same model reached 80%/75%. In validation, the model predicted progression to ophthalmopathy a median of about 6 months before onset, with 70% to 71% sensitivity and roughly 77% specificity. To identify TCR V-J signatures that set the groups apart, the researchers used a discovery cohort of 95 to 100 patients, made up of some 41 with Graves' ophthalmopathy and 57 with stable Graves' hyperthyroidism. An independent validation cohort of under 20 hyperthyroidism patients and roughly 16 patients who later progressed to ophthalmopathy tested prospective prediction of ophthalmopathy. The approximately 100 discovery patients were divided at random into training and test sets in a 7:3 ratio. Thyroid tissue and blood T-cell repertoires from about six Graves' hyperthyroidism patients were also compared in the study. After sampling, hyperthyroidism patients received methimazole starting at 30 mg daily, and ophthalmopathy patients received high-dose intravenous methylprednisolone. A second multiplex PCR round built the libraries, followed by size selection and purification. The libraries were sequenced on an Illumina HiSeq2000 using paired-end 100 bp reads. Raw data were processed with SOAPnuke, discarding reads with adapters, uncalled bases, mean Phred below 15, or no exact constant-primer or identifier match. High-quality paired reads were merged with COPE v1.2.5, and unique nucleotide sequences were defined as clonotypes. MiTCR v1.1 was used to align the clonotypes against IMGT TRBV, TRBD and TRBJ reference segments. Analysis was restricted to V-J combinations with a frequency above 0.0001, which covered 98% to 99.2% of repertoires. The TCS score was defined as F50 (clonal expansion) divided by E x V (chaos), with BLOSUM62-based TCRdist calculated between CDR3 peptides within each V-J. Welch's t-statistics and random forest reduced fewer than 600 V-J features to 10 to 15, which were used in a naive Bayes classifier (R e1071). Sample size was not statistically predetermined, and investigators were not blinded to group allocation. The paper reports TCR Vbeta CDR3 sequencing of over 120 peripheral blood samples: some 41 ophthalmopathy, approximately 74 hyperthyroidism and 17 progressor patients.

The chain couples TRBV9 to TRBJ2-3; perhaps TRBD2 is the D gene, with 5 bases matching. The specimen comprised peripheral blood mononuclear cells (PBMCs), sampled at new diagnosis, from a patient treated with antithyroid drugs. This clonotype was obtained from a woman in her 30s with Graves disease. Donor details come from another sample of the same person, matched by shared clones. The CDR3 corresponds to CASSERSGSLGLYSTDTQYF. The DNA is TGTGCCAGCAGCGAGCGTAGTGGAAGCCTCGGACTCTACAGCACAGATACGCAGTATTTT.